The 3 T cell receptor beta chains given below trace back to one sample, sequenced in a study of blood T cell repertoires in COVID-19. The data were produced by immunoSEQ multiplex PCR, yet TCRdb's version contains in-frame clones alone and is incomplete. The sample holds 200,000 to 250,000 clones, roughly 88% seen once. The sequenced sample consisted of PBMCs or T cells enriched from blood (not recorded which). These receptors were taken from a woman aged 50 to 60 with acute COVID-19.

The chain recombines TRBV2 with TRBJ2-2, with 9 bases lining up with TRBD1. The V gene end was trimmed by 6 bases and the J gene end by 4 bases; junction bases not matched to a gene: 6. The germline V gene has CDR1 SNHLY and CDR2 FYNNEI. This CDR3 has 15 residues. The CDR3 loop is CASRADRGSTGELFF. As DNA, the CDR3 is TGTGCCAGCAGGGCGGACAGGGGAAGCACCGGGGAGCTGTTTTTT.

This chain uses TRBV10-3 with TRBJ2-7; a weak D match, TRBD1 (6 bases). Germline CDR1 and CDR2: ENHRY and SYGVKD. The CDR3 is 14 residues long. The V gene lost 5 bases and the J gene lost 0 bases, with 11 bases spanning the gap. The CDR3 DNA is TGTGCCATCAGTATGGACAGAGTCTCCTACGAGCAGTACTTC. It is translated as CAISMDRVSYEQYF.

The chain carries TRBV19 and TRBJ1-5, with a tentative D call TRBD1 (6 bases). V was pared by 1 base and J by 2 bases, with 18 bases between. The CDR3 is 18 residues long. Germline assignment: CDR1 LNHDA and CDR2 SQIVND (reference sequence). Here the CDR3 reads CASSIGLWGQIGNQPQHF. DNA of the CDR3: TGTGCCAGTAGTATAGGGTTATGGGGGCAGATTGGCAATCAGCCCCAGCATTTT.